This T cell receptor beta chain was sequenced during a study of blood T cell repertoires in COVID-19. The protocol was immunoSEQ multiplex PCR, while the TCRdb copy is restricted to in-frame clones and leaves out a portion. The data hold around 230,000 clones, with about nine tenths observed a single time. J gave up 0 bases and V 8 bases, and 6 bases lay outside the gene matches. The CDR3 runs 14 residues. Germline values: CDR1 SEHNR, CDR2 FQNEAQ (reference sequence). This clone was observed a handful of times. The gene calls are TRBV7-9 and TRBJ1-2; TRBD1 agrees at 7 bases. The TCR comes from a young woman with acute COVID-19. Specimen: PBMCs or T cells enriched from blood (not recorded which). For the CDR3, the DNA is TGTGCCAGCGCTCGACAGGGAACTAACTATGGCTACACCTTC. Protein: CASARQGTNYGYTF.